What follows is one T cell receptor beta chain and its context. The CDR3 extends over 14 amino acids. Trimming pared 3 bases from V and 0 bases from J, leaving 9 bases between. Germline V lookup: CDR1 SEHNR, CDR2 FQNEAQ (reference sequence). The assay was immunoSEQ multiplex PCR, and TCRdb's table has in-frame clones only and misses some. The sample carries roughly 160,000 clones, around 94% recorded once. This sample was taken from a study of control samples from healthy donors and cancer patients. The sequenced sample was PBMCs. This receptor was taken from a man aged 60 to 75 with colorectal cancer. The chain employs TRBV7-9 and TRBJ2-7; D is unresolved. CDR3 bases: TGTGCCAGCAGCTTGGTTTTGAGCTCCTACGAGCAGTACTTC. Its translation: CASSLVLSSYEQYF. Full variable domain (missing parts from reference TRBV7-9 and TRBJ2-7): DTGVSQNPRHKITKRGQNVTFRCDPISEHNRLYWYRQTLGQGPEFLTYFQNEAQLEKSRLLSDRFSAERPKGSFSTLEIQRTEQGDSAMYLCASSLVLSSYEQYFGPGTRLTVT.